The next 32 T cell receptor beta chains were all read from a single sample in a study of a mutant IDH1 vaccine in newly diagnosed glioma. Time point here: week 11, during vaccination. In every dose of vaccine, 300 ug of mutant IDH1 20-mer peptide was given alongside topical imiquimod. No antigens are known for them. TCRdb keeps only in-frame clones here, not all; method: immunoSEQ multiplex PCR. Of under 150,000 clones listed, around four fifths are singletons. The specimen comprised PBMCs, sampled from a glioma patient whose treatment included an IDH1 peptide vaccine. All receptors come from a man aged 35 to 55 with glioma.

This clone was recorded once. The CDR3: CASSVASAREQYF. Written as DNA, the CDR3 is TGTGCCAGCAGCGTAGCTTCGGCTAGGGAGCAGTATTTT. This chain connects TRBV9 to TRBJ2-3; D is uncertain. Trimming shortened V by 0 bases and J by 11 bases, and 13 bases separated the two germline ends. The CDR3 has 13 residues. The germline CDR1 and CDR2 sequences are SGDLS and YYNGEE.

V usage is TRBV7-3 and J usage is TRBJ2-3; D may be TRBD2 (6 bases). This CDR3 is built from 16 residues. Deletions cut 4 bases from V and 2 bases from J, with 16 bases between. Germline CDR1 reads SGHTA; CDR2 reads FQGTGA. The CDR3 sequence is CASSSLGRIPTDTQYF. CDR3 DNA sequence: TGTGCCAGCAGCTCTCTCGGGAGAATCCCCACAGATACGCAGTATTTT.

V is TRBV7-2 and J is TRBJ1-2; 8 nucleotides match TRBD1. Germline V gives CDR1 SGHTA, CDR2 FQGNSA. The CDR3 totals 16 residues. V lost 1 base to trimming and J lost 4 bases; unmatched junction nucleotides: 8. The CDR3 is CASSLVSRGPLYGYTF. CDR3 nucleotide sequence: TGTGCCAGCAGCTTAGTCAGCAGGGGGCCTCTCTATGGCTACACCTTC.

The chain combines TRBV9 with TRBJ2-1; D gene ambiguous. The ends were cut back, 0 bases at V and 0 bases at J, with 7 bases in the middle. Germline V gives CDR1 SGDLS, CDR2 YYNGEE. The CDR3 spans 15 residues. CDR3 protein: CASSVAVSSYNEQFF. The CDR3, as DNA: TGTGCCAGCAGCGTAGCGGTAAGCTCCTACAATGAGCAGTTCTTC.

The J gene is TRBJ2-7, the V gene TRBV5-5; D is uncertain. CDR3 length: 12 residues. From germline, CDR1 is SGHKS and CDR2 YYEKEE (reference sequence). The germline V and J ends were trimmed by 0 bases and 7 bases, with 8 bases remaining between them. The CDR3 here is CASSLAPGEQYF. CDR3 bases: TGTGCCAGCAGCTTGGCCCCAGGAGAGCAGTACTTC.

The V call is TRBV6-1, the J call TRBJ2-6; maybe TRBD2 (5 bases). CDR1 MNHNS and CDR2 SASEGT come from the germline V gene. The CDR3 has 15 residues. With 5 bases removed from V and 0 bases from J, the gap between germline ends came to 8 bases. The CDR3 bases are TGTGCCAGCAGTAAAGGGAGCTCTGGGGCCAACGTCCTGACTTTC. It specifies CASSKGSSGANVLTF.

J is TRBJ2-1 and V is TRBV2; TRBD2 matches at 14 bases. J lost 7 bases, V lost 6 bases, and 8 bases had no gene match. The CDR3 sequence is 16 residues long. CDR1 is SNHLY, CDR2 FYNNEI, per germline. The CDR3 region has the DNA TGTGCCAGCAGGCGTCCGGGACTAGCGGGAGTTAATGAGCAGTTCTTC. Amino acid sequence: CASRRPGLAGVNEQFF.

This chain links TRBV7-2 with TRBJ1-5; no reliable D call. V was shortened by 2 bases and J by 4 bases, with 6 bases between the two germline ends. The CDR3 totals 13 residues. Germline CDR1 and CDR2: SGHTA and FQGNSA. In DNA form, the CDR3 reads TGTGCCAGCAGCTTATCAATGAATCAGCCCCAGCATTTT. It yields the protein CASSLSMNQPQHF. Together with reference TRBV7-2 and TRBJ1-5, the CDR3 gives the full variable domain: GAGVSQSPSNKVTEKGKDVELRCDPISGHTALYWYRQSLGQGLEFLIYFQGNSAPDKSGLPSDRFSAERTGGSVSTLTIQRTQQEDSAVYLCASSLSMNQPQHFGDGTRLSIL.

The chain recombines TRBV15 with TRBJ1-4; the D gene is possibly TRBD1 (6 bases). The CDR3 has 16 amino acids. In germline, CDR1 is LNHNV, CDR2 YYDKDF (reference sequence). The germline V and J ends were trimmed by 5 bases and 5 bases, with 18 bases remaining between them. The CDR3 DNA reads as TGTGCCACCAGCGGGGGCCTCGGTCAGGGGAATGAAAAACTGTTTTTT. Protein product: CATSGGLGQGNEKLFF.

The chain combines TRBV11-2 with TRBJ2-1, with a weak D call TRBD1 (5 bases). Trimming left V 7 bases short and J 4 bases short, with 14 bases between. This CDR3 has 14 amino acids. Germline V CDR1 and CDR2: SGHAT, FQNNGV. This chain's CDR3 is CASNSRGEYNEQFF. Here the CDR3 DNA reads TGTGCCAGCAACTCAAGGGGTGAGTACAATGAGCAGTTCTTC.

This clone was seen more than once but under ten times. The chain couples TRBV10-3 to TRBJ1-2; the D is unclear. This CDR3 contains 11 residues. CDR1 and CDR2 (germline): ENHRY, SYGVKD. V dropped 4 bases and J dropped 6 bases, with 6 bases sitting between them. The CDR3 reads CAISAGDGYTF. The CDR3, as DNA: TGTGCCATCAGTGCCGGGGATGGCTACACCTTC.

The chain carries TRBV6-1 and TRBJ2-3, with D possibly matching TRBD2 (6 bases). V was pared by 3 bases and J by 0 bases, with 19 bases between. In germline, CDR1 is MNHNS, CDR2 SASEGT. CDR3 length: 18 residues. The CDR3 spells CASSDRPIAARSTDTQYF. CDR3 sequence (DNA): TGTGCCAGCAGTGATCGACCCATAGCGGCCCGTAGCACAGATACGCAGTATTTT.

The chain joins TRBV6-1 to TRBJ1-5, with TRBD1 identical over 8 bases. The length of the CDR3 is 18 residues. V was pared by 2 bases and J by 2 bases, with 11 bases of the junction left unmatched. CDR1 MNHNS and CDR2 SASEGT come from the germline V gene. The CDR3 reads CASSEFGQGVAGNQPQHF. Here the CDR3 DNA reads TGTGCCAGCAGTGAATTTGGACAGGGAGTGGCGGGCAATCAGCCCCAGCATTTT.

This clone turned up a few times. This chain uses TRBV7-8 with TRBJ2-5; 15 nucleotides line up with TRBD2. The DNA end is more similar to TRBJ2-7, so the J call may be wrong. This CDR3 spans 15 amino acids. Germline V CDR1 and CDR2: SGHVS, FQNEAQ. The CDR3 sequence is CASSHGTSGGYEQYF. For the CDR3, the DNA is TGTGCCAGCAGCCACGGGACTAGCGGGGGGTACGAGCAGTACTTC.

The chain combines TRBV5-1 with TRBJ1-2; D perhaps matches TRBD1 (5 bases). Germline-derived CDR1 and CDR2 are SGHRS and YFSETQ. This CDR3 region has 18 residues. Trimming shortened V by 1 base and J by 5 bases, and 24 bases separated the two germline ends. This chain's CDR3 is CASSLSQVRQGSFYGYTF. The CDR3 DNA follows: TGCGCCAGCAGCTTGTCCCAAGTTCGCCAGGGCTCGTTTTATGGCTACACCTTC.

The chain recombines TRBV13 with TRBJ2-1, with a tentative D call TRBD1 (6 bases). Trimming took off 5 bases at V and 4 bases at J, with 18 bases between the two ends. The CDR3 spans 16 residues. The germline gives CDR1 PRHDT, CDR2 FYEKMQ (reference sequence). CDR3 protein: CASSPLTGRDYNEQFF. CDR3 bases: TGTGCCAGCAGCCCACTGACAGGCCGGGATTACAATGAGCAGTTCTTC.

The CDR3, as DNA: TGTGCCAGTAGTCTCGGACTAGCGGGAAGGGATGAGCAGTTCTTC. This encodes CASSLGLAGRDEQFF. The chain employs TRBV19 and TRBJ2-1; 12 bases match TRBD2. The V segment lost 5 bases and the J segment 8 bases; nucleotides outside the gene matches: 7. Germline V gives CDR1 LNHDA, CDR2 SQIVND (reference sequence). The CDR3 runs 15 residues.

CDR3 residues: CASFGLAGLLQYF. CDR3 DNA sequence: TGTGCCAGCTTCGGACTAGCGGGACTTCTGCAGTACTTC. V usage is TRBV6-1 and J usage is TRBJ2-7; 12 nucleotides agree with TRBD2. Germline V CDR1 and CDR2: MNHNS, SASEGT. The V and J ends lost 8 bases and 9 bases, in that order; junction bases with no gene match: 8. CDR3 length: 13 amino acids.

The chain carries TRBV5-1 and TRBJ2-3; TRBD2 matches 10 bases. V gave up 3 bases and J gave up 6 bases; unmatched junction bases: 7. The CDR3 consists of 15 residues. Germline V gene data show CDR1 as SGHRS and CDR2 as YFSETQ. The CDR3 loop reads CASSSLAGDGDTQYF. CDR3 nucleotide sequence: TGCGCCAGCAGCTCCCTAGCGGGAGATGGGGATACGCAGTATTTT.

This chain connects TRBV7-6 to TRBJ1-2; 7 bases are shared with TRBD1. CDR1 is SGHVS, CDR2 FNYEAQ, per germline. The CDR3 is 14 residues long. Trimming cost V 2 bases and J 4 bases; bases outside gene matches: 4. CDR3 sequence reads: CASSLYAGGYGYTF. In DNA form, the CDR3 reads TGTGCCAGCAGCTTATACGCAGGGGGCTATGGCTACACCTTC. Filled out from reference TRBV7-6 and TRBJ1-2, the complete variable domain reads GAGVSQSPRYKVTKRGQDVALRCDPISGHVSLYWYRQALGQGPEFLTYFNYEAQQDKSGLPNDRFSAERPEGSISTLTIQRTEQRDSAMYRCASSLYAGGYGYTFGSGTRLTVV.

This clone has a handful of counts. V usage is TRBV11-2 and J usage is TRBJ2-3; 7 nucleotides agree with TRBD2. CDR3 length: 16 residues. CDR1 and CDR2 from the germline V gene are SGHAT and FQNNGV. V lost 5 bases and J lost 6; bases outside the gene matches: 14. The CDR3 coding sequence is TGTGCCAGCAGCCCTCGTATTAGCGGGCCTGACGATACGCAGTATTTT. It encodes CASSPRISGPDDTQYF.

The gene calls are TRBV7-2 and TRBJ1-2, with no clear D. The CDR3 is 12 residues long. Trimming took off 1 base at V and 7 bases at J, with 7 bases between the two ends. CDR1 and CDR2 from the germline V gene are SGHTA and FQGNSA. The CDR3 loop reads CASSLVMFGYTF. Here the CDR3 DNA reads TGTGCCAGCAGCTTAGTGATGTTTGGCTACACCTTC.

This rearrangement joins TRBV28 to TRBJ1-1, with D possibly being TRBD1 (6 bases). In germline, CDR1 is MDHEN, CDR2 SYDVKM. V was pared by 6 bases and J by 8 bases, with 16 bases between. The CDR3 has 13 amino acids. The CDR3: CASRLQGPEEAFF. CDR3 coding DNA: TGTGCCAGCAGGCTACAGGGACCGGAAGAAGCTTTCTTT.

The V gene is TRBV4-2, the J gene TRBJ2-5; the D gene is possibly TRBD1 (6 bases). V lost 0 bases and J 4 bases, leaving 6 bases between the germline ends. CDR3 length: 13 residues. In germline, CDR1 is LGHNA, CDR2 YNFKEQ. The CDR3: CASSQEGAETQYF. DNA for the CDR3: TGTGCCAGCAGCCAAGAGGGGGCAGAGACCCAGTACTTC.

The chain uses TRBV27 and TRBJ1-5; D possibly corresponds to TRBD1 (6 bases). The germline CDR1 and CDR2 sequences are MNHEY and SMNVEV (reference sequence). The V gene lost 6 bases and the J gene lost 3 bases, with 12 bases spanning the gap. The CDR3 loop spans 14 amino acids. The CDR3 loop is CASRKGGPNQPQHF. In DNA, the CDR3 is TGTGCCAGCAGAAAGGGGGGCCCCAATCAGCCCCAGCATTTT.

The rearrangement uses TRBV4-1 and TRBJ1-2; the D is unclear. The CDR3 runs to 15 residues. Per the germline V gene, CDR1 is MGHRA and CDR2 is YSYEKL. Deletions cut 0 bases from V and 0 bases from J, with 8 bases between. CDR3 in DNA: TGCGCCAGCAGCCAAGAGGGCTCAGCTAACTATGGCTACACCTTC. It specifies CASSQEGSANYGYTF.

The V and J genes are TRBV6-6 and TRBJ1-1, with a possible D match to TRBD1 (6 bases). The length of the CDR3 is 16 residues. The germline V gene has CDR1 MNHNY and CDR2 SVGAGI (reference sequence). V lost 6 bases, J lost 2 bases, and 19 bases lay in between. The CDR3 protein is CASSPARTGHNTEAFF. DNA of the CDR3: TGTGCCAGCAGCCCTGCTCGTACAGGGCACAACACTGAAGCTTTCTTT.

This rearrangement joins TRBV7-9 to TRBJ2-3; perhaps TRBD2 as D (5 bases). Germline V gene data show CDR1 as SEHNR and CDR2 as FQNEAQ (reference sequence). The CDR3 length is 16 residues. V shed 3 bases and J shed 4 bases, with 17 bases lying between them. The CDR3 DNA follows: TGTGCCAGCAGCTTCCCCCCTGAGGGTTGGTCAGATACGCAGTATTTT. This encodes CASSFPPEGWSDTQYF.

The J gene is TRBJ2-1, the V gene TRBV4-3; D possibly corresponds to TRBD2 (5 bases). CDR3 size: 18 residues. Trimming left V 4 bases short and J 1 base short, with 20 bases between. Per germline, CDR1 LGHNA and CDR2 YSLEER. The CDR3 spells CASSPIHGGGFSYNEQFF. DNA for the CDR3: TGCGCCAGCAGCCCCATTCACGGCGGAGGCTTTTCCTACAATGAGCAGTTCTTC.

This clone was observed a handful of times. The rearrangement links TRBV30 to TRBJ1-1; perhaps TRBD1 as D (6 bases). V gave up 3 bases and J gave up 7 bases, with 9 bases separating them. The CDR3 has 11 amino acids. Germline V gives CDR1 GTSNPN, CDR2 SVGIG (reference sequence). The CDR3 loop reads CAWRGGLEAFF. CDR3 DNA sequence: TGTGCCTGGAGGGGGGGCCTTGAAGCTTTCTTT.

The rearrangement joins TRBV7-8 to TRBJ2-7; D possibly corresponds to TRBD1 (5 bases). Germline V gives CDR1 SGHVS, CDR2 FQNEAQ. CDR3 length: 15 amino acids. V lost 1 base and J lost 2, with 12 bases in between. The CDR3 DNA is TGTGCCAGCAGCTTAGGAAGGGGCCGGACCTACGAGCAGTACTTC. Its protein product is CASSLGRGRTYEQYF.

The CDR3 here is CASSLVESYEQYF. Here the CDR3 DNA reads TGTGCCAGCAGCTTGGTGGAATCCTACGAGCAGTACTTC. This chain connects TRBV5-5 to TRBJ2-7; D is undetermined. Trimming took off 0 bases at V and 1 base at J, with 5 bases between the two ends. Germline loops: CDR1 SGHKS, CDR2 YYEKEE (reference sequence). CDR3 size: 13 residues.